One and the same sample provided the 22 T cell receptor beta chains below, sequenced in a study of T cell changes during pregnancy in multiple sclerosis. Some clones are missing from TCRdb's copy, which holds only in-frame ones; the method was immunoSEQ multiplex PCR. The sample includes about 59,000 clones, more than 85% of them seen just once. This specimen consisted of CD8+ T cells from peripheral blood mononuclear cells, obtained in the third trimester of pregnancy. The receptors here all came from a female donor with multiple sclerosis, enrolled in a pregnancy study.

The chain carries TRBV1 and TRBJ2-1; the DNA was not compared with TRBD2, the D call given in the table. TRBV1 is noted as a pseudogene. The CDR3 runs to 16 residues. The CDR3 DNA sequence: TGCACCAGCAGCCAAGGGTCCCGTCGGAGGGCCAATGAGCAGTTCTTC. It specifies CTSSQGSRRRANEQFF.

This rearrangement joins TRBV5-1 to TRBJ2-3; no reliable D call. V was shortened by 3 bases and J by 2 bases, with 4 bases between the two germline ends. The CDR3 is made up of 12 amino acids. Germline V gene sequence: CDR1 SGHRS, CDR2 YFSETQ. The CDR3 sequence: CASSSITDTQYF. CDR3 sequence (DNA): TGCGCCAGCAGCTCAATCACAGATACGCAGTATTTT. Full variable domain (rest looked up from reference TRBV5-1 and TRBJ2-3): KAGVTQTPRYLIKTRGQQVTLSCSPISGHRSVSWYQQTPGQGLQFLFEYFSETQRNKGNFPGRFSGRQFSNSRSEMNVSTLELGDSALYLCASSSITDTQYFGPGTRLTVL.

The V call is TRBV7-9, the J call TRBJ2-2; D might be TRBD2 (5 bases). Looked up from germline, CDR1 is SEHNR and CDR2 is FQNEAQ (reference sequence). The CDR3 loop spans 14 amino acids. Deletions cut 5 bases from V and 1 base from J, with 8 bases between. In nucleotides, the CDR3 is TGTGCCAGCAGCCCAACTAGGAACACCGGGGAGCTGTTTTTT. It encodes CASSPTRNTGELFF.

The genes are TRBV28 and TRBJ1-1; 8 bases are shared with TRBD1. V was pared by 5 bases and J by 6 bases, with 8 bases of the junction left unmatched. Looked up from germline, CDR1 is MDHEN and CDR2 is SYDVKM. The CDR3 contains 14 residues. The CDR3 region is CASSPAGGSPEAFF. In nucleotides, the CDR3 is TGTGCCAGCAGTCCAGCAGGGGGCTCGCCTGAAGCTTTCTTT.

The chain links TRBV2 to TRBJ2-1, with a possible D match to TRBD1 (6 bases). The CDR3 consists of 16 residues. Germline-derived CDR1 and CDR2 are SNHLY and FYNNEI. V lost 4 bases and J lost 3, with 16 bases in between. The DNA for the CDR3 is TGTGCCAGCAGTGGGGGGCCGGGGCGAGACTACAATGAGCAGTTCTTC. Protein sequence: CASSGGPGRDYNEQFF.

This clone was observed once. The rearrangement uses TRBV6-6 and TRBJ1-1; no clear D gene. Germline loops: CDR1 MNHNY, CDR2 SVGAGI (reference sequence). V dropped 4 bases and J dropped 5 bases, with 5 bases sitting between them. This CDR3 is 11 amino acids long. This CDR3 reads CASSSRTEAFF. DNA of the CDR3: TGTGCCAGCAGTTCCCGTACTGAAGCTTTCTTT.

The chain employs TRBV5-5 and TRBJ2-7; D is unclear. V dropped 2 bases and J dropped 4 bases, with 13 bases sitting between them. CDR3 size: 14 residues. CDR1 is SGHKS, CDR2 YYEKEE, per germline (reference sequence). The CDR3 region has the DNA TGTGCCAGCAGCTTATCAGGTCATGCATACGAGCAGTACTTC. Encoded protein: CASSLSGHAYEQYF. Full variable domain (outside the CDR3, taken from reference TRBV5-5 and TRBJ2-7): DAGVTQSPTHLIKTRGQQVTLRCSPISGHKSVSWYQQVLGQGPQFIFQYYEKEERGRGNFPDRFSARQFPNYSSELNVNALLLGDSALYLCASSLSGHAYEQYFGPGTRLTVT.

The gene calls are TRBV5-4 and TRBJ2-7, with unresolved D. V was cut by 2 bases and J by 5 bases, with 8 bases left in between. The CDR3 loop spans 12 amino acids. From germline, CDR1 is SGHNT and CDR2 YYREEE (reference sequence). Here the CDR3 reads CASSFDGHEQYF. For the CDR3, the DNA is TGTGCCAGCAGCTTTGATGGCCACGAGCAGTACTTC.

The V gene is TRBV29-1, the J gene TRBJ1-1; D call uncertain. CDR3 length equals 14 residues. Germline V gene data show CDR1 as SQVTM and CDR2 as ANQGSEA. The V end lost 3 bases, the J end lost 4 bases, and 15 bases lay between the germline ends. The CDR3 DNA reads TGCAGCGTTGACAAGGAGGCCTGGGGCACTGAAGCTTTCTTT. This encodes CSVDKEAWGTEAFF.

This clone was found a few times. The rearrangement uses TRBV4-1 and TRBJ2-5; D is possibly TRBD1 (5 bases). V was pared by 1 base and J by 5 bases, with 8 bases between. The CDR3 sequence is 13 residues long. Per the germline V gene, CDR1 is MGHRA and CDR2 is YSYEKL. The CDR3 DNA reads TGCGCCAGCAGCCAAGGGGGCGGTGAGACCCAGTACTTC. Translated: CASSQGGGETQYF.

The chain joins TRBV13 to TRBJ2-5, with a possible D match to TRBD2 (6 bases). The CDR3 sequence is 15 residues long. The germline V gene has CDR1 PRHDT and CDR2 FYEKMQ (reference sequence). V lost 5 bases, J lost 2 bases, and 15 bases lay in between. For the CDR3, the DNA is TGTGCCAGCAGCCCACCGATGGGACTGCAAGAGACCCAGTACTTC. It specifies CASSPPMGLQETQYF.

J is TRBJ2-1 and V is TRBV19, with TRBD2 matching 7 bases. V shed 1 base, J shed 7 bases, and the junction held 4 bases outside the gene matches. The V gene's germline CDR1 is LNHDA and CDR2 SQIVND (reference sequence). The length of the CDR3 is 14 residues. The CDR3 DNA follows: TGTGCCAGTAGTATAGGATTCGGGGGGAATGAGCAGTTCTTC. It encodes CASSIGFGGNEQFF.

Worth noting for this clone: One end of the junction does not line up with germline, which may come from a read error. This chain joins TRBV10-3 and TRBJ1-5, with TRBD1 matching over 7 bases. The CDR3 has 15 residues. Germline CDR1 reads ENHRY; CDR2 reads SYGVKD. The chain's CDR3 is CATGTDRETYQSQHF. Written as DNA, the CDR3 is TGTGCCACCGGAACTGACAGGGAAACTTATCAGTCCCAGCATTTT.

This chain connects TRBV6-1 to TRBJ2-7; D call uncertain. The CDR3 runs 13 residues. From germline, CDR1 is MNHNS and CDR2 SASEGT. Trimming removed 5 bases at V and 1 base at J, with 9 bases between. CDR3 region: CASSFVLSYEQYF. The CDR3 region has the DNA TGTGCCAGCAGTTTCGTCTTATCCTACGAGCAGTACTTC.

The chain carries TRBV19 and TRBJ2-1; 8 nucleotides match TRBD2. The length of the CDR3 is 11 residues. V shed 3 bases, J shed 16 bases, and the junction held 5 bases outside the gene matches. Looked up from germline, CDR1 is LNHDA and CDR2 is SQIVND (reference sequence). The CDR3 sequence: CASSIRGGAFF. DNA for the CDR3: TGTGCCAGTAGTATTCGGGGGGGGGCATTCTTC.

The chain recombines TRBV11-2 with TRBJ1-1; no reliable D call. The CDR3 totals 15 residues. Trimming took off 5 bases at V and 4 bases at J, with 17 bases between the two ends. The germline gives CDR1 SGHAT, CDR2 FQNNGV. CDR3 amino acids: CASSRNPGRTTEAFF. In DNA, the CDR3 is TGTGCCAGCAGCCGAAATCCGGGGAGGACCACTGAAGCTTTCTTT.

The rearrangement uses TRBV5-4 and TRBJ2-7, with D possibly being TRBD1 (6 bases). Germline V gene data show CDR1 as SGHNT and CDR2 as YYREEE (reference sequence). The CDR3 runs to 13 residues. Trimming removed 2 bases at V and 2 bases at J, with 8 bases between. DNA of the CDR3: TGTGCCAGCAGCTTCCGGGACACCTACGAGCAGTACTTC. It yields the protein CASSFRDTYEQYF.

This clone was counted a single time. This CDR3 is CASSRWTRDTDTQYF. The CDR3 DNA reads TGTGCCAGCAGCCGATGGACTAGAGACACAGATACGCAGTATTTT. The V call is TRBV9, the J call TRBJ2-3, with TRBD2 identical over 7 bases. Unmatched junction bases numbered 7, after V lost 4 bases and J lost 2 bases. Germline-derived CDR1 and CDR2 are SGDLS and YYNGEE. The CDR3 consists of 15 residues.

The CDR3 loop reads CASSLGATGGRGEQFF. The CDR3 bases are TGTGCCAGCAGCTTGGGGGCGACAGGGGGAAGGGGTGAGCAGTTCTTC. The chain employs TRBV5-4 and TRBJ2-1; 9 bases align to TRBD1. Germline V lookup: CDR1 SGHNT, CDR2 YYREEE (reference sequence). Trimming cost V 0 bases and J 9 bases; bases outside gene matches: 10. CDR3 length: 16 amino acids. Together with reference TRBV5-4 and TRBJ2-1, the CDR3 gives the full variable domain: ETGVTQSPTHLIKTRGQQVTLRCSSQSGHNTVSWYQQALGQGPQFIFQYYREEENGRGNFPPRFSGLQFPNYSSELNVNALELDDSALYLCASSLGATGGRGEQFFGPGTRLTVL.

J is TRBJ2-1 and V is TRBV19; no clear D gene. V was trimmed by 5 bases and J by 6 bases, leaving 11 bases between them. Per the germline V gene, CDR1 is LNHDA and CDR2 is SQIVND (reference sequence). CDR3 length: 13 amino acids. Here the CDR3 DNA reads TGTGCCAGTAGTGTTTCCCTAGGCAATGAGCAGTTCTTC. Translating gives CASSVSLGNEQFF.

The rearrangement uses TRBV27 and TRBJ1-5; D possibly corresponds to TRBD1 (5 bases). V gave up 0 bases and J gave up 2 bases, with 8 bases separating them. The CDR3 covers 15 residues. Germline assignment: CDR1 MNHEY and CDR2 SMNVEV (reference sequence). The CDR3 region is CASSLSRGGNQPQHF. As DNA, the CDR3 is TGTGCCAGCAGTTTATCGCGGGGGGGCAATCAGCCCCAGCATTTT.

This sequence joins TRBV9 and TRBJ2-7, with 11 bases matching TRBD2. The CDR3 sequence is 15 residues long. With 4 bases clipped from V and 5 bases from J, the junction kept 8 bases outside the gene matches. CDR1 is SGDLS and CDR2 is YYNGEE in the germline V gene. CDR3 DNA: TGTGCCAGCAGCACCCAGACTAGCGGGACCCACGAGCAGTACTTC. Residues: CASSTQTSGTHEQYF.